The clone carrying this T cell receptor (beta chain) was seen many times. Unique molecular identifiers were incorporated during preparation of the TCRbeta library. One entry per CDR3 protein, called by TCRdb with MiXCR from the PCR reads. The repertoire has 200,000 or so distinct CDR3 sequences, under 8.5% of them found once; the top ten carry 35%. The junction had 5 bases not matched to a gene; V was cut back by 4 bases and J by 0 bases. Per germline, CDR1 MGHRA and CDR2 YSYEKL. The CDR3 has 16 amino acids. These data originate in a study of T-cell reconstitution after alpha-beta-depleted transplantation in children.

This receptor was identified in a male patient aged 2-9 years who had a stem cell transplant for acute myeloid leukemia, so the T cells may come from the graft donor. The chain is built from TRBV4-1 and TRBJ2-1; 8 bases fit TRBD2. The sequencing used PBMCs, mostly from graft donor cells, collected 360 days after TCRalphabeta/CD19-depleted stem cell transplant. The CDR3 is CASSPLGTSSYNEQFF. CDR3 in DNA: TGCGCCAGCAGCCCGTTAGGGACTAGCTCCTACAATGAGCAGTTCTTC.